The present T cell receptor (beta chain) was sequenced within a study of technical replicates of blood from a few donors. The CDR3 is made up of 14 amino acids. Germline-derived CDR1 and CDR2 are SGHRS and YFSETQ. Trimming cost V 4 bases and J 5 bases; bases outside gene matches: 5. Data came from immunoSEQ multiplex PCR; TCRdb stores just in-frame clones and leaves some out. The table includes roughly 80,000 clones, roughly 93% detected once. The sample was T cells isolated from PBMCs. The source of this sequence is a human donor in good health. The chain employs TRBV5-1 and TRBJ2-3; 9 bases are shared with TRBD1. The CDR3 is CASSPGQGRDTQYF. CDR3 bases: TGCGCCAGCAGCCCGGGACAGGGACGAGATACGCAGTATTTT.